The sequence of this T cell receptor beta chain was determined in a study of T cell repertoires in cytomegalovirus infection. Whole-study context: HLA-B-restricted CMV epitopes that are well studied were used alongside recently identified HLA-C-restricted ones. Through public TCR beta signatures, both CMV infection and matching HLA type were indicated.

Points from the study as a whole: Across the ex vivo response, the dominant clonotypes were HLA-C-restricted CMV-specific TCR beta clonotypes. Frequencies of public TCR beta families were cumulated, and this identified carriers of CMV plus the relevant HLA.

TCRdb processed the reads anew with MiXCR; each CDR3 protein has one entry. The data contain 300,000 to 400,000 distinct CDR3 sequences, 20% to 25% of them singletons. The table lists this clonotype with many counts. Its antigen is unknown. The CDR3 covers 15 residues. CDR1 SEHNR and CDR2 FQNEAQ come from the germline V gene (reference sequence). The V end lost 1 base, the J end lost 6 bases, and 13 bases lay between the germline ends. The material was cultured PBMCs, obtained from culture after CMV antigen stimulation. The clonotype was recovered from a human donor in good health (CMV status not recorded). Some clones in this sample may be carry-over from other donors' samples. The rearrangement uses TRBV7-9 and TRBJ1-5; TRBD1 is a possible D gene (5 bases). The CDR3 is CASSLGGAYTQPQHF. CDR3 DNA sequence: TGTGCCAGCAGCTTAGGGGGCGCTTATACTCAGCCCCAGCATTTT. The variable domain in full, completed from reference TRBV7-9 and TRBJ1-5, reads DTGVSQNPRHKITKRGQNVTFRCDPISEHNRLYWYRQTLGQGPEFLTYFQNEAQLEKSRLLSDRFSAERPKGSFSTLEIQRTEQGDSAMYLCASSLGGAYTQPQHFGDGTRLSIL.